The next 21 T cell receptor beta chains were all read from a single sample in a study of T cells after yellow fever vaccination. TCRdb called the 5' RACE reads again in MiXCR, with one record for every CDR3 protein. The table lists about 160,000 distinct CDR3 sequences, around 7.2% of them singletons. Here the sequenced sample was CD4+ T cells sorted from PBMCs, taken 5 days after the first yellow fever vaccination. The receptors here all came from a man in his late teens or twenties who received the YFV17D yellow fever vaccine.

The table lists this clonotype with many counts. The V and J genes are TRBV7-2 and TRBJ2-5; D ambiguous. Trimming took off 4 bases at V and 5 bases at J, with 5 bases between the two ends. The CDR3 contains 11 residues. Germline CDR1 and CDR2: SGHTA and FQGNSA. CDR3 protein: CASSSWETQYF. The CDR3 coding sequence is TGTGCCAGCAGCTCCTGGGAGACCCAGTACTTC.

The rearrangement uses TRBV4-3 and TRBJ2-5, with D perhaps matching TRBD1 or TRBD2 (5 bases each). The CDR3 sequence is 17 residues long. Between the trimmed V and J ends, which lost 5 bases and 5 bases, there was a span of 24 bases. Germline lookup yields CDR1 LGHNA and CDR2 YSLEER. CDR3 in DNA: TGCGCCAGCAGCGCAAGGTTGAGGGGCGAATTTCGTGAGACCCAGTACTTC. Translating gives CASSARLRGEFRETQYF.

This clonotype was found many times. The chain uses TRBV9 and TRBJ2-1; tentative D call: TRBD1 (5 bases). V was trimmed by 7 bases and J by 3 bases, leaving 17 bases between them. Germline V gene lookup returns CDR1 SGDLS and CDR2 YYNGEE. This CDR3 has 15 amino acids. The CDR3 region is CASQQGAPGYNEQFF. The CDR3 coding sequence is TGTGCCAGCCAACAAGGGGCGCCTGGCTACAATGAGCAGTTCTTC.

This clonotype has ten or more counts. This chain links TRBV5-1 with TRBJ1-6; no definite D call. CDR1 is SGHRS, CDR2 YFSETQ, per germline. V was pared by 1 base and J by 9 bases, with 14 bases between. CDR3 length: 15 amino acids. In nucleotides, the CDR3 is TGCGCCAGCAGCTTGTCGGAGCTGTCGGGTTCACCCCTCCACTTT. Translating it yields CASSLSELSGSPLHF.

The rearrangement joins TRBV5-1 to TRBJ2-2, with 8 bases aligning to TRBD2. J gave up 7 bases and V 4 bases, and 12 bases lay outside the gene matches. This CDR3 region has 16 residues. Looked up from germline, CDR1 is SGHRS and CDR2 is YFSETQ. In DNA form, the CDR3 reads TGCGCCAGCAGCACCCAACCGGGACTAGGTTACGGGGAGCTGTTTTTT. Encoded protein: CASSTQPGLGYGELFF.

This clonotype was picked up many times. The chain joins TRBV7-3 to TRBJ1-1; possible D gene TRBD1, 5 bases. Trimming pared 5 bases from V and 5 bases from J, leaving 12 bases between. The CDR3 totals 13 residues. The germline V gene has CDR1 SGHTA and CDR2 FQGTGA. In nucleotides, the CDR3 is TGTGCCAGCAGCCACGACAGATGGACTGAAGCTTTCTTT. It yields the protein CASSHDRWTEAFF.

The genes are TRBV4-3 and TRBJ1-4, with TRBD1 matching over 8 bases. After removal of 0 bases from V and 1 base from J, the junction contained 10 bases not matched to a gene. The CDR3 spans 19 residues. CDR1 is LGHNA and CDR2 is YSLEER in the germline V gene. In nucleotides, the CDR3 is TGCGCCAGCAGCCAAGAACCCCCCAGGGGGCGCGTAACTAATGAAAAACTGTTTTTT. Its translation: CASSQEPPRGRVTNEKLFF.

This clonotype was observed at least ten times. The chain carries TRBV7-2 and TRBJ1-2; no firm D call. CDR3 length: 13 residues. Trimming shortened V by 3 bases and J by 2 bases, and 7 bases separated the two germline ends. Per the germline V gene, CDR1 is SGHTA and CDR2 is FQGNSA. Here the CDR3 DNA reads TGTGCCAGCAGCTTGGTCGTCAACTATGGCTACACCTTC. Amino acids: CASSLVVNYGYTF.

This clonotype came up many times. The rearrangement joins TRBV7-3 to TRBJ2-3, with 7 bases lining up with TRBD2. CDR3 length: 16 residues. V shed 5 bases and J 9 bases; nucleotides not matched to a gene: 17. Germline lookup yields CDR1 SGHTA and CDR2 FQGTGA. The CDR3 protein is CASSPTRGVGRKTQYF. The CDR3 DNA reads TGTGCCAGCAGCCCTACTCGGGGGGTAGGGAGGAAGACGCAGTATTTT.

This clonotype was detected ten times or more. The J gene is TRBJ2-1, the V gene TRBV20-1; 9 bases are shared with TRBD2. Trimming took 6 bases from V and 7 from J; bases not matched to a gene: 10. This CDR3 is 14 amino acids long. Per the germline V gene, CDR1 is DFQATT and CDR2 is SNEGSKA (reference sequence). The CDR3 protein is CSALGLAGSNEQFF. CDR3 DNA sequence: TGCAGTGCCTTAGGGCTAGCGGGATCAAATGAGCAGTTCTTC.

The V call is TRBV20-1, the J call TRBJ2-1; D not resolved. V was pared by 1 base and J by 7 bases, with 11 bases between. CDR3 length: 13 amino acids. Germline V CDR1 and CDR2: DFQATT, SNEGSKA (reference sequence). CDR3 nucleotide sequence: TGCAGTGCTAGAGCCTCGATTCGGAATGAGCAGTTCTTC. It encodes CSARASIRNEQFF.

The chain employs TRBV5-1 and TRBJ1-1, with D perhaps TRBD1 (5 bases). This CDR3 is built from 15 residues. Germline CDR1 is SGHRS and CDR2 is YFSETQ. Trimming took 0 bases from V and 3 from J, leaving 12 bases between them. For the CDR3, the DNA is TGCGCCAGCAGCTTGGTTTCGGGACCTTACACTGAAGCTTTCTTT. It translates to CASSLVSGPYTEAFF. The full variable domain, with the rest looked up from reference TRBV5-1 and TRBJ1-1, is KAGVTQTPRYLIKTRGQQVTLSCSPISGHRSVSWYQQTPGQGLQFLFEYFSETQRNKGNFPGRFSGRQFSNSRSEMNVSTLELGDSALYLCASSLVSGPYTEAFFGQGTRLTVV.

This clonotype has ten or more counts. CDR3 coding DNA: TGCAGCGTTGGGACCCGGGACAGAGAGTTTTTT. Encoded protein: CSVGTRDREFF. The V gene is TRBV29-1, the J gene TRBJ1-4; 7 bases fit TRBD1. The trim removed 4 bases at V and 16 bases at J, leaving 9 bases unmatched. Per the germline V gene, CDR1 is SQVTM and CDR2 is ANQGSEA. The CDR3 sequence is 11 residues long.

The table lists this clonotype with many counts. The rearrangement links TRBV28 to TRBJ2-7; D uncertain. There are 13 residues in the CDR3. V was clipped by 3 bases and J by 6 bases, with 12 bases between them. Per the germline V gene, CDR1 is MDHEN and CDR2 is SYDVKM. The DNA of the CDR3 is TGTGCCAGCAGTTTGACGGCCTCACCCGAGCAGTACGTC. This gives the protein CASSLTASPEQYV.

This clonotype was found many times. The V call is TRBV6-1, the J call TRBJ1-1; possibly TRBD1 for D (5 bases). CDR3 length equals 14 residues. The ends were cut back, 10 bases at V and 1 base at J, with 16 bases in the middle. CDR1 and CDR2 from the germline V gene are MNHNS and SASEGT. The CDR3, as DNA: TGTGCCACCTCGTTTAACGGACAGAACACTGAAGCTTTCTTT. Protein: CATSFNGQNTEAFF.

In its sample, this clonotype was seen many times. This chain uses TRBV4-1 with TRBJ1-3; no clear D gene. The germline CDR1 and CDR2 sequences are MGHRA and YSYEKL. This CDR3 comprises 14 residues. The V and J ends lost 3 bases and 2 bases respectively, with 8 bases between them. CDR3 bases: TGCGCCAGCAGCCACCCCCCGACTGGAAACACCATATATTTT. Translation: CASSHPPTGNTIYF.

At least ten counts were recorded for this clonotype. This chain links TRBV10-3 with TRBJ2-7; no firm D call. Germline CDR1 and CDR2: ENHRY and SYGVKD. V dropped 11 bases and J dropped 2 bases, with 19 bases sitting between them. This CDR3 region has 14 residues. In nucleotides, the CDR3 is TGTGCCGCACGATCCCAAGTGGGTCCCTACGAGCAGTACTTC. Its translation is CAARSQVGPYEQYF.

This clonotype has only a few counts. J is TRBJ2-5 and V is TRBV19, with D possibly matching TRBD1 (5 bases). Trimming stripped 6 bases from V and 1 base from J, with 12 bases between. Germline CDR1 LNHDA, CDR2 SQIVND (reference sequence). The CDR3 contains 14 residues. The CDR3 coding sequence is TGTGCCAGTAGCGAAGACAGCTTCCAAGAGACCCAGTACTTC. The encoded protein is CASSEDSFQETQYF. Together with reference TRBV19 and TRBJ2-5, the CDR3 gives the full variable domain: DGGITQSPKYLFRKEGQNVTLSCEQNLNHDAMYWYRQDPGQGLRLIYYSQIVNDFQKGDIAEGYSVSREKKESFPLTVTSAQKNPTAFYLCASSEDSFQETQYFGPGTRLLVL.

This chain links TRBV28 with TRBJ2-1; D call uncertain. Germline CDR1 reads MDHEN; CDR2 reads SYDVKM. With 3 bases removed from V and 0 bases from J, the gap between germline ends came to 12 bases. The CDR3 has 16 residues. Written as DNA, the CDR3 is TGTGCCAGCAGTTTCCCCGACTCGAGCTCCTACAATGAGCAGTTCTTC. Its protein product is CASSFPDSSSYNEQFF.

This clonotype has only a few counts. This CDR3 is CASSPRGTSSYEQYF. CDR3 DNA: TGTGCCAGCAGCCCGCGAGGGACTAGCTCCTACGAGCAGTACTTC. The chain uses TRBV9 and TRBJ2-7, with TRBD2 identical over 8 bases. V was pared by 4 bases and J by 0 bases, with 6 bases of the junction left unmatched. The CDR3 length is 15 residues. CDR1 SGDLS and CDR2 YYNGEE come from the germline V gene.

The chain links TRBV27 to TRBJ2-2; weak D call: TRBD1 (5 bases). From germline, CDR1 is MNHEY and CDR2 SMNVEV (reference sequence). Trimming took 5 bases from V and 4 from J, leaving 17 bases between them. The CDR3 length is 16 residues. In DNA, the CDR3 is TGTGCCAGCAGTCTAAATTTCAGGGTTCGCACCGGGGAGCTGTTTTTT. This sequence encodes CASSLNFRVRTGELFF.